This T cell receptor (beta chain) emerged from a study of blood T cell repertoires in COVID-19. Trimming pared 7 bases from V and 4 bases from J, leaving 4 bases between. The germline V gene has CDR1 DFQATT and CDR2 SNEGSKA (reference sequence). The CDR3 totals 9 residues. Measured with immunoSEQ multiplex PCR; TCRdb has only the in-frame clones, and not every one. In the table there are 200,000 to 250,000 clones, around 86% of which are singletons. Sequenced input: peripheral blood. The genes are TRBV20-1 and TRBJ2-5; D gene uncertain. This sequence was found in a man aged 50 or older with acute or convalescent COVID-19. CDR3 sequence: CSVIETQYF. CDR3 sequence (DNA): TGCAGTGTCATAGAGACCCAGTACTTC.